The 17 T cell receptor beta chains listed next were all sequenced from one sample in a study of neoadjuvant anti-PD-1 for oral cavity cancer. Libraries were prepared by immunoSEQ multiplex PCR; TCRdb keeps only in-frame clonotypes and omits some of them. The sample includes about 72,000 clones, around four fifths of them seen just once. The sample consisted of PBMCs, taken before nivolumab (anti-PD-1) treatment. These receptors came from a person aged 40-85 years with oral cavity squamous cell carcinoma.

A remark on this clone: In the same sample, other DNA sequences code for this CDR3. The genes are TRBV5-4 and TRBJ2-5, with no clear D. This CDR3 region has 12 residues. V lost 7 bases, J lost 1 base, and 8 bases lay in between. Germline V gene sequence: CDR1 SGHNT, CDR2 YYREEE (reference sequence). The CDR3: CASGGSQETQYF. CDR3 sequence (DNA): TGTGCCAGCGGTGGATCCCAAGAGACCCAGTACTTC. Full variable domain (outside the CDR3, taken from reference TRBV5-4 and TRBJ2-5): ETGVTQSPTHLIKTRGQQVTLRCSSQSGHNTVSWYQQALGQGPQFIFQYYREEENGRGNFPPRFSGLQFPNYSSELNVNALELDDSALYLCASGGSQETQYFGPGTRLLVL.

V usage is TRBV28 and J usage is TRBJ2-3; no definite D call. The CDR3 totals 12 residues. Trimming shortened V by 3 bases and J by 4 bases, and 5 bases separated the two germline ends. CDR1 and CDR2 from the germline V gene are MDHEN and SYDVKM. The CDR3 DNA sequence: TGTGCCAGCAGTTTTCTTCCAGATACGCAGTATTTT. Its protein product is CASSFLPDTQYF.

CDR3 coding DNA: TGCAGTGTTGGCCAGGCCGAGACCCAGTACTTC. Protein sequence: CSVGQAETQYF. The chain carries TRBV20-1 and TRBJ2-5; D is unclear. CDR1 DFQATT and CDR2 SNEGSKA come from the germline V gene (reference sequence). This CDR3 region has 11 residues. Trimming left V 7 bases short and J 5 bases short, with 11 bases between.

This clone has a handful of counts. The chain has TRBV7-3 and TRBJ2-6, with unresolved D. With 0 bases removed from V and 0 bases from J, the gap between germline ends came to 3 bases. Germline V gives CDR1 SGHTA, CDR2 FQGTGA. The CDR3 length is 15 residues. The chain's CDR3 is CASSLTGSGANVLTF. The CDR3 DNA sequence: TGTGCCAGCAGCTTAACGGGCTCTGGGGCCAACGTCCTGACTTTC.

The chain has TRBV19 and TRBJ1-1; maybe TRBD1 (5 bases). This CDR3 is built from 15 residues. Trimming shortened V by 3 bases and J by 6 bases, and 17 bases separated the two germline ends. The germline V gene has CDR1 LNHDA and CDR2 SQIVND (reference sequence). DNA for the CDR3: TGTGCCAGTAGTATTGGGGGGGTGTCGTTCGCTGAAGCTTTCTTT. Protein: CASSIGGVSFAEAFF.

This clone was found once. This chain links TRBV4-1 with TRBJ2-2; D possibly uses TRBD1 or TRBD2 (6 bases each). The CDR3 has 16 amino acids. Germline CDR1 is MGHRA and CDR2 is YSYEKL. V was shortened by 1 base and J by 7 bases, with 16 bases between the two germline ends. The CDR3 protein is CASSQANLGGGGELFF. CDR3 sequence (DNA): TGCGCCAGCAGCCAAGCGAATCTGGGGGGCGGCGGGGAGCTGTTTTTT.

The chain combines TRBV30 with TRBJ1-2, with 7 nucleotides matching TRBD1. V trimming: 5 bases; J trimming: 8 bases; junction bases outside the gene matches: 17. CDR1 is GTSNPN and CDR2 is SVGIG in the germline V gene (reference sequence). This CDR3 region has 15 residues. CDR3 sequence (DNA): TGTGCCTGGGCCCCCCCGGGACAGCCGTTTTTAGGCTACACCTTC. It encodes CAWAPPGQPFLGYTF.

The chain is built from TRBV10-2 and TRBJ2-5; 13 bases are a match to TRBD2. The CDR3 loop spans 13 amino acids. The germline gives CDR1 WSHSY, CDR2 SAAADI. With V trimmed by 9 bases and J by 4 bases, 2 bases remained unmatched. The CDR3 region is CASGLAGAETQYF. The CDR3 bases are TGCGCCAGTGGACTAGCGGGGGCAGAGACCCAGTACTTC.

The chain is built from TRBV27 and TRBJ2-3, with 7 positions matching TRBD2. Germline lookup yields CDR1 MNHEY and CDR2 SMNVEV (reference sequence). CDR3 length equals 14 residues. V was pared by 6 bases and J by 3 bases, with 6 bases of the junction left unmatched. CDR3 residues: CASRMGGRTDTQYF. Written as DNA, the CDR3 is TGTGCCAGCAGAATGGGCGGGAGAACAGATACGCAGTATTTT.

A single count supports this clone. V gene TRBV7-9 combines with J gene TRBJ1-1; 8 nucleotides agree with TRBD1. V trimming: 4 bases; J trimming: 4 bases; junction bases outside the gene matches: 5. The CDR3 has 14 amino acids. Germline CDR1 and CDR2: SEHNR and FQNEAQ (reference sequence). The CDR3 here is CASSYGQGGTEAFF. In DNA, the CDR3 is TGTGCCAGCAGCTACGGACAGGGCGGCACTGAAGCTTTCTTT.

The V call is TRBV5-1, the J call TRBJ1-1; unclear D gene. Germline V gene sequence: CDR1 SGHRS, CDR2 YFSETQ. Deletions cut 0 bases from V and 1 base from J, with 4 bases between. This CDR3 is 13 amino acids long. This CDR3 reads CASSLGANTEAFF. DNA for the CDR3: TGCGCCAGCAGCTTGGGTGCGAACACTGAAGCTTTCTTT.

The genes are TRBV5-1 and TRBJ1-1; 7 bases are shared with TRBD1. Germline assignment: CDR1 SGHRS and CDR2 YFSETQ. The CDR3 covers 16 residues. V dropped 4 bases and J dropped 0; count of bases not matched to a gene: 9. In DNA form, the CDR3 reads TGCGCCAGCAGCAAGTTCAGGGGGGCGGTGAACACTGAAGCTTTCTTT. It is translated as CASSKFRGAVNTEAFF.

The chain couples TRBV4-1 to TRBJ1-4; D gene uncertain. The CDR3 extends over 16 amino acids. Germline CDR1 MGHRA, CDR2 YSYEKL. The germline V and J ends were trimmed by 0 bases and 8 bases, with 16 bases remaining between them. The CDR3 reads CASSQDAGWRWEKLFF. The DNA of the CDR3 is TGCGCCAGCAGCCAAGACGCGGGCTGGCGATGGGAAAAACTGTTTTTT.

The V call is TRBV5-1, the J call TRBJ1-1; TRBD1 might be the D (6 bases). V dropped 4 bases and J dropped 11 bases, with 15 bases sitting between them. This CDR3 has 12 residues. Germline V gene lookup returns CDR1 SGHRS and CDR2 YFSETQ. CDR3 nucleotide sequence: TGCGCCAGCAGCGCGCAACAGGGAAGTGCTTTCTTT. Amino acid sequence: CASSAQQGSAFF.

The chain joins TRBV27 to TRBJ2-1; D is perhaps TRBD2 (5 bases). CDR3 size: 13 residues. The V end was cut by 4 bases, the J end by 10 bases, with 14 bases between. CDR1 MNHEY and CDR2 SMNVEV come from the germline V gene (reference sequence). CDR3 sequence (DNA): TGTGCCAGCAGTTCCAATACACTAGAAGAGCAGTTCTTC. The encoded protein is CASSSNTLEEQFF.

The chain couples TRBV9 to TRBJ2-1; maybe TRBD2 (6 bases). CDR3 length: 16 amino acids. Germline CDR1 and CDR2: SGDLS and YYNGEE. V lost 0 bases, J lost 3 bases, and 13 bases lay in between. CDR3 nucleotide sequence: TGTGCCAGCAGCGTAGAAGGTGCGGGACTCTACAATGAGCAGTTCTTC. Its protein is CASSVEGAGLYNEQFF.

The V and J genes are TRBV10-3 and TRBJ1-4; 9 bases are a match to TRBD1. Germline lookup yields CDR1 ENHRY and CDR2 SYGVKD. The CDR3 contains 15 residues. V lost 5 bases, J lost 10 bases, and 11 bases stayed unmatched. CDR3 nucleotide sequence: TGTGCCATCAGTCCGGAGGGACAGGGACTGGGAAAACTGTTTTTT. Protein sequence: CAISPEGQGLGKLFF.